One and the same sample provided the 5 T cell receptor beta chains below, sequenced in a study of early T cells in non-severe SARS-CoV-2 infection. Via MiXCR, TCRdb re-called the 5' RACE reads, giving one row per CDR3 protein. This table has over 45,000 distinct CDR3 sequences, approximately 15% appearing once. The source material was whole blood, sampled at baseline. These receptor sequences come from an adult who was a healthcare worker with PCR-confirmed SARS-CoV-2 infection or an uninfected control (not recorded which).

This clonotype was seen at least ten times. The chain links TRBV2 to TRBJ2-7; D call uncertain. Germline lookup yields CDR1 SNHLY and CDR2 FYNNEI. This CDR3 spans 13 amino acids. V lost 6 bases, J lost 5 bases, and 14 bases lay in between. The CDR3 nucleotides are TGTGCCAGCAGGAATGTCGGTGCCAACGAGCAGTACTTC. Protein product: CASRNVGANEQYF.

This CDR3 reads CASSPDPLSYYEQYF. As DNA, the CDR3 is TGTGCCAGCAGCCCCGACCCCCTCAGCTACTACGAGCAGTACTTC. The rearrangement uses TRBV7-8 and TRBJ2-7; no firm D call. The CDR3 consists of 15 residues. With 5 bases removed from V and 3 bases from J, the gap between germline ends came to 17 bases. Germline V gene data show CDR1 as SGHVS and CDR2 as FQNEAQ.

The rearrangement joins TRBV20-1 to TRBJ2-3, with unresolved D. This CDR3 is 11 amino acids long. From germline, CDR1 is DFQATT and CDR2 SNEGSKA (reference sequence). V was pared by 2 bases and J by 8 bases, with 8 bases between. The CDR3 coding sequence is TGCAGTGCTAGATACCTGAGTACGCAGTATTTT. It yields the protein CSARYLSTQYF.

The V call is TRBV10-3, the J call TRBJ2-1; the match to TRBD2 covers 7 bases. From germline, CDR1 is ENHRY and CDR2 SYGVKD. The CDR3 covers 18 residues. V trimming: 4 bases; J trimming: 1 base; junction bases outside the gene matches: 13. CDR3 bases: TGTGCCATCAGTGGAGCCGAGGGCGGGAGTGTTTCCTACAATGAGCAGTTCTTC. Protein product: CAISGAEGGSVSYNEQFF.

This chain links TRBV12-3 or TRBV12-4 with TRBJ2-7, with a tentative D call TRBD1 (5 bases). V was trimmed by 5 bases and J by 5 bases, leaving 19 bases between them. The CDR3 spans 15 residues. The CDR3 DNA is TGTGCCAGCAGTAGGAGTTCTAGGGGTTTTAACGAGCAGTACTTC. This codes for CASSRSSRGFNEQYF.